A single sample gave rise to the 2 T cell receptor beta chains below, sequenced in a study of CD8 T cells in ankylosing spondylitis. TCRdb analysed the 5' RACE reads with MiXCR anew, one entry per CDR3 protein. This table has some 200,000 distinct CDR3 sequences, 25% to 30% appearing once. The sample was blood, either unsorted or a sorted T cell fraction (not recorded which). These receptors all stem from a male donor with ankylosing spondylitis or in good health (not recorded which).

V is TRBV29-1 and J is TRBJ2-4, with 13 nucleotides matching TRBD2. From germline, CDR1 is SQVTM and CDR2 ANQGSEA. CDR3 length: 13 amino acids. The trim removed 4 bases at V and 9 bases at J, leaving 3 bases unmatched. The CDR3 DNA follows: TGCAGCGTTGGACTAGCGGGAGGAGGCATTCAGTACTTC. Translated, it gives CSVGLAGGGIQYF.

This clonotype was seen ten or more times. This chain links TRBV20-1 with TRBJ1-1; D is ambiguous. CDR1 and CDR2 (germline): DFQATT, SNEGSKA (reference sequence). This CDR3 has 12 residues. Between the trimmed V and J ends, which lost 1 base and 1 base, there was a span of 4 bases. CDR3 bases: TGCAGTGCTAGAGGACAGAACACTGAAGCTTTCTTT. As protein: CSARGQNTEAFF.